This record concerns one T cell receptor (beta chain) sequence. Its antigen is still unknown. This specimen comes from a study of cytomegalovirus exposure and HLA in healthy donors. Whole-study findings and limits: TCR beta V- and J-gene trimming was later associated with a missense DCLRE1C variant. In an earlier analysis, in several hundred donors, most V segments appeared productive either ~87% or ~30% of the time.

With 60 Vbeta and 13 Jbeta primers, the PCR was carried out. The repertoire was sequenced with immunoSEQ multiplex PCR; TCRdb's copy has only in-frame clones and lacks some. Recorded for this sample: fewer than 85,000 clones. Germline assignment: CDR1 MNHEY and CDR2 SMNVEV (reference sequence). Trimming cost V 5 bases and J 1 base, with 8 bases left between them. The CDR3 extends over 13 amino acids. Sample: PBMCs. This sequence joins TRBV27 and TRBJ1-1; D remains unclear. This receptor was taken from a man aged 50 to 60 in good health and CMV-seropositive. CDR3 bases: TGTGCCAGCAGTACCAGTGAGAACACTGAAGCTTTCTTT. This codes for CASSTSENTEAFF.